The TCR beta chain under discussion was sequenced for a study of shared clonotypes between healthy human individuals. Clones were read by immunoSEQ multiplex PCR, and TCRdb kept only the in-frame ones, dropping some. The data contain 1 million to 1.2 million clones, around three quarters of them singletons. V gave up 8 bases and J gave up 5 bases, with 15 bases separating them. This CDR3 spans 13 amino acids. The germline CDR1 and CDR2 sequences are SQVTM and ANQGSEA. Sequencing was done on a sample of memory CD4+ T cells from PBMCs. Subset denoted: CD45RA-negative fraction. This receptor was identified in a man aged 18 to 30 in good health. Some clones in this sample may be carry-over from other donors' samples. The rearrangement links TRBV29-1 to TRBJ1-4; D is perhaps TRBD1 (5 bases). CDR3: CSFVLGENEKLFF. In nucleotides, the CDR3 is TGCAGCTTCGTTTTGGGGGAGAATGAAAAACTGTTTTTT.